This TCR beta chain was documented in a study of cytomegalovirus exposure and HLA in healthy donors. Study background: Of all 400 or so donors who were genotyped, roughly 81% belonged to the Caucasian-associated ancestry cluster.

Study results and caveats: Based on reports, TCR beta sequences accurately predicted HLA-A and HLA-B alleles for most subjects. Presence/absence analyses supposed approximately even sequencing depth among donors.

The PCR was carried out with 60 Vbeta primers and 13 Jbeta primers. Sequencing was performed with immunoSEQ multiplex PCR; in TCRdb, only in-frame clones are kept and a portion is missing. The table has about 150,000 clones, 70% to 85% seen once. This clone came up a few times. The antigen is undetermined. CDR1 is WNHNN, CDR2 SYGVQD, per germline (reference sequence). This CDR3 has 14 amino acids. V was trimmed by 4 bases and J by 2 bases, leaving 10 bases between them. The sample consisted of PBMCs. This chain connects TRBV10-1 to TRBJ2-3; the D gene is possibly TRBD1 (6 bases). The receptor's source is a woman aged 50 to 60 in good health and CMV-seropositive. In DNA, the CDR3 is TGCGCCAGCAGTGCCACAGGGACCACAGATACGCAGTATTTT. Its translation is CASSATGTTDTQYF.